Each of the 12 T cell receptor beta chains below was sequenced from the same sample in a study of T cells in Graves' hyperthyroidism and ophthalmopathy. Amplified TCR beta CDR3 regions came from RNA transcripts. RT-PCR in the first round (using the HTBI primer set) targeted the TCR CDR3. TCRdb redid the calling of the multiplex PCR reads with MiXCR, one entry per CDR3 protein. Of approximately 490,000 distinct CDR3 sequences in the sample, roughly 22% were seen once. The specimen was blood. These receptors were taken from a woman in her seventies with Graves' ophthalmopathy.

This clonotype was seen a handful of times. The CDR3, as DNA: TGTGCCACCAGTGATTCCGCAGGGGGCCCTGAAGCTTTCTTT. It is translated as CATSDSAGGPEAFF. The chain combines TRBV24-1 with TRBJ1-1, with 8 bases matching TRBD1. CDR3 size: 14 residues. V lost 2 bases and J lost 6; bases outside the gene matches: 4. CDR1 and CDR2 (germline): KGHDR, SFDVKD.

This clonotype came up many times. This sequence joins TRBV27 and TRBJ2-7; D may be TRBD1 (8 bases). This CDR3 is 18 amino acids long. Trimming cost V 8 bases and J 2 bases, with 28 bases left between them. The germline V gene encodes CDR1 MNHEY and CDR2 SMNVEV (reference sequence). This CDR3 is CASARTGTLLATPYEQYF. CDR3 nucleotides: TGTGCCAGCGCTCGGACAGGGACCCTACTAGCGACCCCCTACGAGCAGTACTTC.

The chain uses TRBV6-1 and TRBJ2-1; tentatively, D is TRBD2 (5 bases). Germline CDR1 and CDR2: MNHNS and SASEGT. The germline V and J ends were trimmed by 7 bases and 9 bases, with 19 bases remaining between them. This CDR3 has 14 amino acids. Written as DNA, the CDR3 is TGTGCCAGCACCATCCTTCTAGGAGAGGGTGAGCAGTTCTTC. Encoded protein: CASTILLGEGEQFF.

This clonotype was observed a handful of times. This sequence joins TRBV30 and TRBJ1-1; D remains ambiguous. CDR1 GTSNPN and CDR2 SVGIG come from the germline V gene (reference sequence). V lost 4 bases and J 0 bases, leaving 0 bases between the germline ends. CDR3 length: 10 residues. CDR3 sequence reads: CAWMNTEAFF. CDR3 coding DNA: TGTGCCTGGATGAACACTGAAGCTTTCTTT.

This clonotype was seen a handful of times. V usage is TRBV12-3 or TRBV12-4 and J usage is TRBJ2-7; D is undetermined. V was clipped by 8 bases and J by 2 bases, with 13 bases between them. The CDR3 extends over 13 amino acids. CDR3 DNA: TGTGCCAGCGAGGAACCGGCCACCTACGAGCAGTACTTC. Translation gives CASEEPATYEQYF.

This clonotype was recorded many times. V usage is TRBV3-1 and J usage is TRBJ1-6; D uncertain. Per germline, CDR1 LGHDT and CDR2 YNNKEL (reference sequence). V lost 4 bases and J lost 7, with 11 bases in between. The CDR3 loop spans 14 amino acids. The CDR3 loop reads CASSRLGRNSPLHF. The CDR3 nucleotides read TGTGCCAGCAGCCGACTTGGACGGAATTCACCCCTCCACTTT.

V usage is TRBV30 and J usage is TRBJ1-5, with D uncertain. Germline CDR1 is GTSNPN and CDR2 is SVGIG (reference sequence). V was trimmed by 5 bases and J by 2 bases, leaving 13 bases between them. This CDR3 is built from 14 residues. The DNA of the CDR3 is TGTGCCTGGGGGTCCTTCGGGGGCAATCAGCCCCAGCATTTT. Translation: CAWGSFGGNQPQHF.

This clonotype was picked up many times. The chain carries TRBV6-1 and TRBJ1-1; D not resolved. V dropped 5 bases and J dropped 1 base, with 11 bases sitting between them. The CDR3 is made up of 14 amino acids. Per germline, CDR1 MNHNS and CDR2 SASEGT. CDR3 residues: CASSYSQKNTEAFF. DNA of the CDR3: TGTGCCAGCAGTTATTCACAAAAGAACACTGAAGCTTTCTTT.

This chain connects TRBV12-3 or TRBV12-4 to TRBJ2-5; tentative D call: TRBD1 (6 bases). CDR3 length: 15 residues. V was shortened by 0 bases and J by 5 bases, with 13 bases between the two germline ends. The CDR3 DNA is TGTGCCAGCAGTTTAGCCGTGTCAGGGGTTGAGACCCAGTACTTC. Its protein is CASSLAVSGVETQYF.

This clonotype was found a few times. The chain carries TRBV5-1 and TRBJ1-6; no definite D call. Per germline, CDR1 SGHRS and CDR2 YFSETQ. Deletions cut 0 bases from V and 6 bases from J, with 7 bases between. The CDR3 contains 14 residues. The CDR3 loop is CASSLGPSNSPLHF. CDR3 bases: TGCGCCAGCAGCTTGGGCCCAAGTAATTCACCCCTCCACTTT.

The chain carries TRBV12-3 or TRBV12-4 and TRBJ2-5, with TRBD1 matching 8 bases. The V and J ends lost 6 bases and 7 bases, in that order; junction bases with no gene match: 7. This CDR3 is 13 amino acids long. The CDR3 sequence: CASSYGQGGTQYF. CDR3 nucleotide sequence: TGTGCCAGCAGCTACGGACAGGGTGGGACCCAGTACTTC.

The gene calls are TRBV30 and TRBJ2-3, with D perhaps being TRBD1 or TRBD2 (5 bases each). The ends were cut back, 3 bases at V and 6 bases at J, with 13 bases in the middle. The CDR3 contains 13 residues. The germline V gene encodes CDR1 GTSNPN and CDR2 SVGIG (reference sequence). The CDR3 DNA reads TGTGCCTGGAGGAGGGGCGCGTCTGATACGCAGTATTTT. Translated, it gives CAWRRGASDTQYF.